The 10 T cell receptor beta chains below come from one sample, sequenced in a study of blood T cell repertoires in COVID-19. TCRdb keeps only in-frame clones here, not all; method: immunoSEQ multiplex PCR. This sample has approximately 280,000 clones, with around 91% found just once. The material sequenced was peripheral blood. The receptors originated from an older woman with acute or convalescent COVID-19.

As regards this clone: Other DNA sequences in the sample encode the same CDR3. The chain uses TRBV24-1 and TRBJ1-2; 8 nucleotides agree with TRBD1. CDR3 length: 14 amino acids. Germline V lookup: CDR1 KGHDR, CDR2 SFDVKD. V dropped 4 bases and J dropped 4; count of bases not matched to a gene: 4. CDR3 protein: CATSDPGQGYGYTF. DNA for the CDR3: TGTGCCACCAGTGACCCAGGACAGGGCTATGGCTACACCTTC.

This chain connects TRBV5-1 to TRBJ1-5; D possibly corresponds to TRBD1 (6 bases). V lost 3 bases and J 3 bases, leaving 7 bases between the germline ends. Germline CDR1 is SGHRS and CDR2 is YFSETQ. This CDR3 contains 13 residues. The DNA of the CDR3 is TGCGCCAGCAGCTGGGACACCAATCAGCCCCAGCATTTT. It encodes CASSWDTNQPQHF.

The V gene is TRBV5-1, the J gene TRBJ2-5; 9 bases fit TRBD2. This CDR3 has 15 residues. The V and J ends lost 0 bases and 5 bases, in that order; junction bases with no gene match: 5. Germline V gives CDR1 SGHRS, CDR2 YFSETQ. CDR3 in amino acids: CASSLDGGGAETQYF. For the CDR3, the DNA is TGCGCCAGCAGCTTGGATGGCGGGGGGGCCGAGACCCAGTACTTC. The whole variable domain, remainder taken from reference TRBV5-1 and TRBJ2-5, is KAGVTQTPRYLIKTRGQQVTLSCSPISGHRSVSWYQQTPGQGLQFLFEYFSETQRNKGNFPGRFSGRQFSNSRSEMNVSTLELGDSALYLCASSLDGGGAETQYFGPGTRLLVL.

The V gene is TRBV7-9, the J gene TRBJ2-1; 10 positions match TRBD1. Trimming took 5 bases from V and 5 from J; bases not matched to a gene: 6. The CDR3 is made up of 15 amino acids. The germline V gene has CDR1 SEHNR and CDR2 FQNEAQ (reference sequence). The CDR3 protein is CASSLGQGSHNEQFF. CDR3 nucleotide sequence: TGTGCCAGCAGCCTGGGACAGGGGTCCCACAATGAGCAGTTCTTC.

This clone was observed once. The J gene is TRBJ1-5, the V gene TRBV3-1 (or the pseudogene TRBV3-2), with TRBD1 identical over 7 bases. Unmatched junction bases numbered 2, after V lost 6 bases and J lost 6 bases. The germline V gene encodes CDR1 LGHDT and CDR2 YNNKEL (reference sequence). This CDR3 has 12 amino acids. CDR3 bases: TGTGCCAGCAGTTCAGGGGGTCAGCCCCAGCATTTT. Translation gives CASSSGGQPQHF.

The rearrangement joins TRBV6-2 or TRBV6-3 to TRBJ2-7, with no clear D. The CDR3 has 12 residues. V lost 7 bases to trimming and J lost 6 bases, with 13 bases between them. CDR1 is MNHEY, CDR2 SVGEGT, per germline. In DNA form, the CDR3 reads TGTGCCAGCACCCCGGGTCGGAGCGAGCAGTACTTC. Translation: CASTPGRSEQYF.

The chain carries TRBV28 and TRBJ1-4; TRBD1 matches at 11 bases. The CDR3 has 16 amino acids. V trimming: 4 bases; J trimming: 5 bases; junction bases outside the gene matches: 6. The germline V gene encodes CDR1 MDHEN and CDR2 SYDVKM. In DNA form, the CDR3 reads TGTGCCAGCAGTTCACCCTGGGACAGGGGGAATGAAAAACTGTTTTTT. Translating it yields CASSSPWDRGNEKLFF.

This chain joins TRBV29-1 and TRBJ1-2; 7 bases match TRBD1. With V trimmed by 3 bases and J by 4 bases, 5 bases remained unmatched. Per the germline V gene, CDR1 is SQVTM and CDR2 is ANQGSEA. CDR3 length: 13 amino acids. This CDR3 reads CSVEDGTAYGYTF. CDR3 nucleotides: TGCAGCGTTGAGGACGGGACAGCCTATGGCTACACCTTC.

The gene calls are TRBV6-2 or TRBV6-3 and TRBJ2-7; D ambiguous. The CDR3 has 17 residues. V was trimmed by 4 bases and J by 0 bases, leaving 19 bases between them. CDR1 is MNHEY, CDR2 SVGEGT, per germline. CDR3 DNA: TGTGCCAGCAGTTCGTCCCTCCCGGAAAGAGGCTCCTACGAGCAGTACTTC. Its translation: CASSSSLPERGSYEQYF.

The genes are TRBV9 and TRBJ2-6, with 7 bases aligning to TRBD1. Trimming cost V 3 bases and J 2 bases; bases outside gene matches: 2. This CDR3 region has 15 residues. Per the germline V gene, CDR1 is SGDLS and CDR2 is YYNGEE. The CDR3 coding sequence is TGTGCCAGCAGCGGACAGGGAGCTGGGGCCAACGTCCTGACTTTC. Protein sequence: CASSGQGAGANVLTF.